The clone carrying this TCR beta chain was detected only a few times. Clones were sequenced by immunoSEQ multiplex PCR, and TCRdb holds only the in-frame ones, with some missing. The data hold 97,000 or so clones, with more than 75% observed a single time. The sample belongs to a study of blood T cell repertoires in COVID-19. This CDR3 is 20 amino acids long. The V and J ends lost 3 bases and 0 bases, in that order; junction bases with no gene match: 16. The germline gives CDR1 MNHNS, CDR2 SASEGT. The rearrangement links TRBV6-1 to TRBJ1-5, with 8 bases aligning to TRBD1. The sequence derives from a man between 60 and 75 years old with active or convalescent COVID-19. The sample consisted of peripheral blood. CDR3 DNA: TGTGCCAGCAGTGACAGGGCAACAGGACAGGGTCCTTATAGCAATCAGCCCCAGCATTTT. Encoded protein: CASSDRATGQGPYSNQPQHF.